These 10 T cell receptor beta chains originate from one sample sequenced in a study of radiotherapy plus CTLA-4 blockade in lung cancer. Clones were sequenced by immunoSEQ multiplex PCR, and TCRdb holds only the in-frame ones, with some missing. Of some 78,000 clones listed, more than 85% were seen once; the top ten hold 0.87%. The sequencing used peripheral blood, collected from a patient treated with radiotherapy plus ipilimumab. These receptors all come from a human donor with non-small cell lung cancer who had stable disease on radiotherapy plus ipilimumab.

The chain uses TRBV6-1 and TRBJ1-3; TRBD1 aligns across 10 bases. Looked up from germline, CDR1 is MNHNS and CDR2 is SASEGT. V lost 7 bases, J lost 0 bases, and 3 bases stayed unmatched. CDR3 length: 15 amino acids. The CDR3 here is CASTWTGGSGNTIYF. The CDR3 DNA follows: TGTGCCAGCACCTGGACAGGGGGCTCTGGAAACACCATATATTTT.

This chain links TRBV28 with TRBJ2-7; TRBD1 matches at 8 bases. Germline loops: CDR1 MDHEN, CDR2 SYDVKM. Trimming removed 5 bases from V and 6 bases from J; junction bases left unmatched: 12. There are 15 residues in the CDR3. CDR3 residues: CASSGWGQARGEQYF. The CDR3 DNA reads TGTGCCAGCAGTGGTTGGGGACAGGCCCGAGGCGAGCAGTACTTC.

CDR3 residues: CASSSWAGAKGYTF. CDR3 nucleotide sequence: TGTGCCAGCAGCTCCTGGGCAGGGGCAAAGGGCTACACCTTC. The chain is built from TRBV7-2 and TRBJ1-2; weak D call: TRBD1 (6 bases). Germline loops: CDR1 SGHTA, CDR2 FQGNSA. V was clipped by 4 bases and J by 8 bases, with 17 bases between them. The CDR3 has 14 residues.

The chain couples TRBV7-2 to TRBJ2-7; 8 bases fit TRBD2. CDR1 is SGHTA and CDR2 is FQGNSA in the germline V gene. Trimming took 4 bases from V and 0 from J; bases not matched to a gene: 8. The CDR3 has 16 amino acids. Written as DNA, the CDR3 is TGTGCCAGCAGCTCGATTAGCGGGGACCCCTCCTACGAGCAGTACTTC. This encodes CASSSISGDPSYEQYF.

This clone was picked up a small number of times. This sequence joins TRBV30 and TRBJ1-1; 7 nucleotides match TRBD1. After removal of 0 bases from V and 4 bases from J, the junction contained 8 bases not matched to a gene. The germline gives CDR1 GTSNPN, CDR2 SVGIG (reference sequence). The CDR3 totals 15 residues. The CDR3 loop is CAWSVRQGRGTEAFF. In DNA form, the CDR3 reads TGTGCCTGGAGTGTACGACAGGGCCGCGGCACTGAAGCTTTCTTT.

This sequence joins TRBV19 and TRBJ1-1; the D gene is possibly TRBD1 (6 bases). The CDR3 totals 17 residues. Germline V lookup: CDR1 LNHDA, CDR2 SQIVND (reference sequence). V dropped 0 bases and J dropped 2 bases, with 16 bases sitting between them. The CDR3 loop reads CASSIEDRGGRNTEAFF. The CDR3 DNA reads TGTGCCAGTAGTATAGAGGACAGAGGGGGTAGAAACACTGAAGCTTTCTTT.

The CDR3 here is CASSLSMAGRVETQYF. The CDR3 nucleotides are TGTGCCAGCAGCTTGAGTATGGCGGGGAGGGTAGAGACCCAGTACTTC. The J gene is TRBJ2-5, the V gene TRBV5-5, with TRBD2 identical over 7 bases. The CDR3 contains 16 residues. In germline, CDR1 is SGHKS, CDR2 YYEKEE (reference sequence). With 1 base clipped from V and 4 bases from J, the junction kept 10 bases outside the gene matches.

The chain uses TRBV6-1 and TRBJ1-2, with D possibly TRBD1 on 6 matching bases. The germline V and J ends were trimmed by 0 bases and 2 bases, with 10 bases remaining between them. The CDR3 runs to 15 residues. The germline CDR1 and CDR2 sequences are MNHNS and SASEGT. The DNA for the CDR3 is TGTGCCAGCAGTGAAGCGCTCGGGGGCAACTATGGCTACACCTTC. This sequence encodes CASSEALGGNYGYTF.

This sequence joins TRBV10-3 and TRBJ1-1, with TRBD1 identical over 7 bases. This CDR3 has 13 residues. Trimming at V came to 5 bases and at J to 4 bases, leaving 4 bases not matched to a gene. CDR1 is ENHRY, CDR2 SYGVKD, per germline. In nucleotides, the CDR3 is TGTGCCATCAGTCGGCAGGGGGGCACTGAAGCTTTCTTT. This encodes CAISRQGGTEAFF.

This chain uses TRBV9 with TRBJ2-3; D gene uncertain. V was cut by 1 base and J by 1 base, with 10 bases left in between. CDR3 length: 15 amino acids. Germline V lookup: CDR1 SGDLS, CDR2 YYNGEE. The DNA of the CDR3 is TGTGCCAGCAGCGTAAGGTCCGCCCGCACAGATACGCAGTATTTT. The encoded protein is CASSVRSARTDTQYF.